Shown below are 20 T cell receptor beta chains from a single sample sequenced in a study of T-cell memory formation after mild COVID-19. TCRdb used MiXCR to reprocess the 5' RACE reads, holding one entry per CDR3 protein. The sample consists of fewer than 110,000 distinct CDR3 sequences, approximately 15% of them appearing once. What was sequenced was PBMCs or a T cell subset sorted from them (not recorded which). The receptor source for this set is a young man who had mild COVID-19 (a few samples of this study predate the infection). Cell type and time point are not known.

V usage is TRBV7-9 and J usage is TRBJ2-5, with 8 bases matching TRBD2. Germline loops: CDR1 SEHNR, CDR2 FQNEAQ (reference sequence). The CDR3 covers 15 residues. The V and J ends lost 0 bases and 4 bases, in that order; junction bases with no gene match: 4. CDR3: CASSLARSGGETQYF. CDR3 DNA: TGTGCCAGCAGCTTAGCAAGGAGCGGGGGAGAGACCCAGTACTTC.

This chain uses TRBV12-3 or TRBV12-4 with TRBJ1-5; 9 bases line up with TRBD1. The CDR3 sequence is 15 residues long. V was pared by 3 bases and J by 6 bases, with 6 bases of the junction left unmatched. The CDR3 nucleotides read TGTGCCAGCAGTTTCGGGACAGGGTCGCTTCAGCCCCAGCATTTT. Protein: CASSFGTGSLQPQHF.

The V and J genes are TRBV6-2 or TRBV6-3 and TRBJ2-7; D may match TRBD1 or TRBD2 (6 bases each). The CDR3 is 16 amino acids. Germline V gene data show CDR1 as MNHEY and CDR2 as SVGEGT. V gave up 0 bases and J gave up 6 bases, with 18 bases separating them. The CDR3 region is CASSYSTAGGLPEQYF. The CDR3 bases are TGTGCCAGCAGTTACTCGACTGCCGGGGGCCTCCCCGAGCAGTACTTC.

This clonotype has just a few counts. The rearrangement joins TRBV6-5 to TRBJ1-5, with a possible D match to TRBD1 (5 bases). With 5 bases removed from V and 5 bases from J, the gap between germline ends came to 10 bases. Germline V gene lookup returns CDR1 MNHEY and CDR2 SVGAGI. This CDR3 comprises 13 residues. The CDR3 protein is CASSLGAYQPQHF. The DNA of the CDR3 is TGTGCCAGCAGTCTCGGGGCCTATCAGCCCCAGCATTTT.

This chain joins TRBV12-3 or TRBV12-4 and TRBJ1-2, with a tentative D call TRBD1 (6 bases). The CDR3 contains 16 residues. The germline V and J ends were trimmed by 2 bases and 5 bases, with 18 bases remaining between them. The CDR3: CASSLPPGALSYGYTF. The CDR3 DNA is TGTGCCAGCAGTTTACCCCCAGGGGCCCTTTCGTATGGCTACACCTTC.

This clonotype was seen a handful of times. The chain joins TRBV11-1 to TRBJ1-1; the match to TRBD1 covers 7 bases. CDR1 is SGHAT and CDR2 is FQDESV in the germline V gene (reference sequence). The CDR3 has 15 residues. J gave up 0 bases and V 2 bases, and 3 bases lay outside the gene matches. CDR3 residues: CASSLQGQMNTEAFF. CDR3 DNA: TGTGCCAGCAGCTTACAGGGACAGATGAACACTGAAGCTTTCTTT.

This clonotype was detected only a few times. This chain uses TRBV12-3 or TRBV12-4 with TRBJ1-2; weak D call: TRBD1 (5 bases). The CDR3 sequence is 15 residues long. V shed 6 bases and J shed 0 bases, with 14 bases lying between them. CDR3 loop: CASSAQGVPNYGYTF. The CDR3 DNA is TGTGCCAGCAGCGCGCAAGGGGTCCCTAACTATGGCTACACCTTC.

Only a few counts were recorded for this clonotype. V is TRBV12-3 or TRBV12-4 and J is TRBJ1-1, with D perhaps TRBD1 (5 bases). The CDR3 extends over 13 amino acids. V was trimmed by 7 bases and J by 5 bases, leaving 14 bases between them. The CDR3 nucleotides read TGTGCCAGCAAACCCCCAGGGATGACTGAAGCTTTCTTT. It encodes CASKPPGMTEAFF.

This clonotype occurred a few times. This chain joins TRBV5-5 and TRBJ2-2, with D perhaps matching TRBD1 (5 bases). The germline CDR1 and CDR2 sequences are SGHKS and YYEKEE (reference sequence). CDR3 size: 14 residues. V was trimmed by 4 bases and J by 5 bases, leaving 12 bases between them. CDR3 bases: TGTGCCAGCAGCCCGACAGCTTGGACCGGGGAGCTGTTTTTT. The encoded protein is CASSPTAWTGELFF. Supplemented by reference TRBV5-5 and TRBJ2-2, the full variable domain reads DAGVTQSPTHLIKTRGQQVTLRCSPISGHKSVSWYQQVLGQGPQFIFQYYEKEERGRGNFPDRFSARQFPNYSSELNVNALLLGDSALYLCASSPTAWTGELFFGEGSRLTVL.

J is TRBJ1-4 and V is TRBV6-5; D gene ambiguous. The CDR3 loop spans 15 amino acids. Germline loops: CDR1 MNHEY, CDR2 SVGAGI. V lost 4 bases, J lost 1 base, and 10 bases lay in between. For the CDR3, the DNA is TGTGCCAGCAGTTTGGGGATGGGAACTAATGAAAAACTGTTTTTT. Residues: CASSLGMGTNEKLFF.

This chain joins TRBV20-1 and TRBJ2-3; D not certain. Trimming stripped 0 bases from V and 3 bases from J, with 7 bases between. The CDR3 extends over 13 amino acids. Germline-derived CDR1 and CDR2 are DFQATT and SNEGSKA (reference sequence). The DNA of the CDR3 is TGCAGTGCTAGAGATCTATTGACAGATACGCAGTATTTT. Translation gives CSARDLLTDTQYF.

The rearrangement joins TRBV19 to TRBJ2-5, with 13 bases aligning to TRBD2. This CDR3 contains 17 residues. Germline trimming cut 6 bases from V and 2 bases from J; bases unmatched to any gene: 9. Germline-derived CDR1 and CDR2 are LNHDA and SQIVND (reference sequence). The CDR3 loop reads CASSRLAGGKGQETQYF. The CDR3 DNA reads as TGTGCCAGTAGCCGACTAGCGGGGGGCAAGGGGCAAGAGACCCAGTACTTC. The entire variable domain, with the rest obtained from reference TRBV19 and TRBJ2-5, is as follows: DGGITQSPKYLFRKEGQNVTLSCEQNLNHDAMYWYRQDPGQGLRLIYYSQIVNDFQKGDIAEGYSVSREKKESFPLTVTSAQKNPTAFYLCASSRLAGGKGQETQYFGPGTRLLVL.

This clonotype occurred many times. The genes are TRBV5-1 and TRBJ2-6; the D call may be TRBD1 or TRBD2 (5 bases each). There are 16 residues in the CDR3. Per the germline V gene, CDR1 is SGHRS and CDR2 is YFSETQ. V was pared by 0 bases and J by 7 bases, with 14 bases between. CDR3 residues: CASSLGTGLRANVLTF. The CDR3, as DNA: TGCGCCAGCAGCTTGGGGACGGGGCTGAGAGCCAACGTCCTGACTTTC.

This clonotype was counted between two and nine times. The rearrangement joins TRBV29-1 to TRBJ1-2; 7 nucleotides match TRBD1. The CDR3 has 14 residues. The V segment lost 5 bases and the J segment 0 bases; nucleotides outside the gene matches: 6. CDR1 and CDR2 from the germline V gene are SQVTM and ANQGSEA. The CDR3: CSVTGQAANYGYTF. As DNA, the CDR3 is TGCAGCGTTACTGGACAGGCAGCTAACTATGGCTACACCTTC.

The V gene is TRBV12-5, the J gene TRBJ2-1, with 8 bases lining up with TRBD1. The V segment lost 4 bases and the J segment 1 base; nucleotides outside the gene matches: 3. The germline gives CDR1 LGHNT, CDR2 FRNRAP. The CDR3 runs to 15 residues. Written as DNA, the CDR3 is TGTGCTAGTGGTTCCCGACAGGGGTCCTACAATGAGCAGTTCTTC. This translates into CASGSRQGSYNEQFF.

The V gene is TRBV20-1, the J gene TRBJ2-1; D is ambiguous. This CDR3 spans 14 amino acids. Germline V gene sequence: CDR1 DFQATT, CDR2 SNEGSKA (reference sequence). V dropped 3 bases and J dropped 5 bases, with 14 bases sitting between them. CDR3 nucleotides: TGCAGTGCTAGTCACGGGCGTCGAAACAATGAGCAGTTCTTC. This sequence encodes CSASHGRRNNEQFF.

This sequence joins TRBV5-6 and TRBJ2-3, with unresolved D. Germline V CDR1 and CDR2: SGHDT, YYEEEE. V was clipped by 1 base and J by 4 bases, with 13 bases between them. CDR3 length: 15 residues. As DNA, the CDR3 is TGTGCCAGCAGCTTGACAAGTCGGACGGCAGATACGCAGTATTTT. Translated, it gives CASSLTSRTADTQYF.

This rearrangement joins TRBV6-2 or TRBV6-3 to TRBJ2-1, with 7 nucleotides matching TRBD1. Per the germline V gene, CDR1 is MNHEY and CDR2 is SVGEGT. CDR3 length: 17 amino acids. J gave up 5 bases and V 3 bases, and 13 bases lay outside the gene matches. CDR3 loop: CASSYPTPRDRDNEQFF. The CDR3 nucleotides read TGTGCCAGCAGTTATCCTACCCCCCGGGACAGAGACAATGAGCAGTTCTTC.

This clonotype was detected only a few times. The chain has TRBV21-1 and TRBJ2-5; the table's D gene call, TRBD2, was not cross checked with the DNA. TRBV21-1 corresponds to a pseudogene. The CDR3 spans 14 residues. CDR3 sequence reads: CASSMAGRSETQYF. The CDR3, as DNA: TGTGCCAGCAGCATGGCAGGGAGGAGTGAGACCCAGTACTTC.

A few counts support this clonotype. This chain joins TRBV7-8 and TRBJ2-5; 10 bases agree with TRBD2. V was clipped by 3 bases and J by 2 bases; unmatched bases: 6. Germline V CDR1 and CDR2: SGHVS, FQNEAQ. CDR3 length: 16 amino acids. The CDR3 is CASSFLAGGLQETQYF. The CDR3 DNA sequence: TGTGCCAGCAGCTTCTTAGCGGGGGGCTTACAAGAGACCCAGTACTTC.